Presented here are 4 T cell receptor beta chains from one specimen sequenced in a study of cytomegalovirus exposure and HLA in healthy donors. In the PCR, 60 Vbeta and 13 Jbeta primers were used. Sequenced by immunoSEQ multiplex PCR; TCRdb stores in-frame clones only, minus some. The profile shows 100,000 to 150,000 clones, roughly 79% of them singletons. The sequencing input was PBMCs. Receptor source: a man aged 18 to 30 in good health and CMV-seronegative.

The chain joins TRBV9 to TRBJ1-2, with D perhaps matching TRBD1 (6 bases). CDR3 length equals 13 residues. The V gene's germline CDR1 is SGDLS and CDR2 YYNGEE. V was cut by 3 bases and J by 8 bases, with 14 bases left in between. CDR3 nucleotides: TGTGCCAGCAGCGCCTTTGAGGGGGGGGGCTACACCTTC. This codes for CASSAFEGGGYTF. Full variable domain (rest looked up from reference TRBV9 and TRBJ1-2): DSGVTQTPKHLITATGQRVTLRCSPRSGDLSVYWYQQSLDQGLQFLIQYYNGEERAKGNILERFSAQQFPDLHSELNLSSLELGDSALYFCASSAFEGGGYTFGSGTRLTVV.

This clone came up once. V usage is TRBV9 and J usage is TRBJ1-6, with D possibly being TRBD1 (6 bases). The CDR3 runs 14 residues. V lost 4 bases to trimming and J lost 7 bases, with 12 bases between them. Germline V lookup: CDR1 SGDLS, CDR2 YYNGEE. The CDR3 loop reads CASSPDSWNSPLHF. Here the CDR3 DNA reads TGTGCCAGCAGCCCGGACAGTTGGAATTCACCCCTCCACTTT.

The rearrangement uses TRBV7-9 and TRBJ2-7, with D possibly being TRBD1 (6 bases). The CDR3 runs to 13 residues. Germline values: CDR1 SEHNR, CDR2 FQNEAQ (reference sequence). Trimming left V 4 bases short and J 3 bases short, with 10 bases between. CDR3 sequence (DNA): TGTGCCAGCAGCTGGACAGTTGGCTACGAGCAGTACTTC. Amino acid sequence: CASSWTVGYEQYF.

This rearrangement joins TRBV18 to TRBJ2-2, with D perhaps TRBD1 (5 bases). Germline values: CDR1 KGHSH, CDR2 LQKENI. The CDR3 is 16 amino acids. The V end lost 0 bases, the J end lost 5 bases, and 13 bases lay between the germline ends. The CDR3 here is CASSPPLRQRTGELFF. The DNA of the CDR3 is TGTGCCAGCTCACCACCATTAAGACAGAGAACCGGGGAGCTGTTTTTT.